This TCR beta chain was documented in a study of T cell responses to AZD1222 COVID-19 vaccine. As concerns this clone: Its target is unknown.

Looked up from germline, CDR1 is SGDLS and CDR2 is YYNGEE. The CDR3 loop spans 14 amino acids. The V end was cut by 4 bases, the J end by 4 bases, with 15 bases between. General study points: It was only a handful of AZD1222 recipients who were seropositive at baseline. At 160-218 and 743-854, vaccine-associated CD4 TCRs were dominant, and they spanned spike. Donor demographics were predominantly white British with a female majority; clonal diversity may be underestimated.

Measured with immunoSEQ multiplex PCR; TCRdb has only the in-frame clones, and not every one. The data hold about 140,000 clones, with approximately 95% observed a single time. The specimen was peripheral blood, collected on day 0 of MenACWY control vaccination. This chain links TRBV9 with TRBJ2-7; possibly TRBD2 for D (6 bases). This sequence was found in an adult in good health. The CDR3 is CASSPGLHDYEQYF. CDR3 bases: TGTGCCAGCAGCCCGGGACTCCATGATTACGAGCAGTACTTC.